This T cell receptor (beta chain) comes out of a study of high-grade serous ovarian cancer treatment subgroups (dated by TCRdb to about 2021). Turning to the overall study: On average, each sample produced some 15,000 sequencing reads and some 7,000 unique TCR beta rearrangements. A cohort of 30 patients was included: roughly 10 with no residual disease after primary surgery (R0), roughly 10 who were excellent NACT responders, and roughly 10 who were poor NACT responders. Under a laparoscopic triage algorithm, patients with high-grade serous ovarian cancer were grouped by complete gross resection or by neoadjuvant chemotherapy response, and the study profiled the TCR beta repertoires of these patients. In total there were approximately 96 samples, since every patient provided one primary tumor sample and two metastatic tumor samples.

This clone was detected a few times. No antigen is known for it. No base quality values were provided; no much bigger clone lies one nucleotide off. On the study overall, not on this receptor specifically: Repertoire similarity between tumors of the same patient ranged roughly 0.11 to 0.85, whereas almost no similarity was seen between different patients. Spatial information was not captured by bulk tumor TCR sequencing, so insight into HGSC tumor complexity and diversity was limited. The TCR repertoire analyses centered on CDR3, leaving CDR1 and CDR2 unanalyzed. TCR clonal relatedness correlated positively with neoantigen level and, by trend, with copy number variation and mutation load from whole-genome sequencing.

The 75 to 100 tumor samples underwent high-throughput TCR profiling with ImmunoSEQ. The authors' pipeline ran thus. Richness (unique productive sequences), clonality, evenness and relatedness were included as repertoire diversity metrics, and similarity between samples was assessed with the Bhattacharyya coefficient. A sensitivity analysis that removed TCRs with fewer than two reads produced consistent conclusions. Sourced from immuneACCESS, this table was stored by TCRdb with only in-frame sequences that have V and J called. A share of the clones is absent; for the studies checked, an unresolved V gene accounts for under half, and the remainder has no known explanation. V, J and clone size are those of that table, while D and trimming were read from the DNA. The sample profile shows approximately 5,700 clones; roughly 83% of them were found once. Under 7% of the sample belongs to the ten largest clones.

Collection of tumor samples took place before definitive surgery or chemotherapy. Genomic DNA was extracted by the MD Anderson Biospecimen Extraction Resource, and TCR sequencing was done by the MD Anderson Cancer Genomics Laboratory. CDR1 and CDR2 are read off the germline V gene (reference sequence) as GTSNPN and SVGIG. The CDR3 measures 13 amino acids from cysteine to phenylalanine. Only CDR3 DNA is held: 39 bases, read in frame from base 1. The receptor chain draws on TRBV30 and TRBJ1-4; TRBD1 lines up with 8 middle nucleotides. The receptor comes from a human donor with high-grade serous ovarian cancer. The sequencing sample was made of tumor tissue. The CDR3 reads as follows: CAYSGGLGEKLFF. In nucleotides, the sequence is TGTGCTTACTCAGGGGGCTTGGGTGAAAAACTGTTTTTT.